The sequence of this T cell receptor beta chain was determined in a study of radiotherapy plus CTLA-4 blockade in lung cancer. About the study: Across the patients, objective responses occurred in about 19%, and disease control in about 29%.

Per germline, CDR1 SNHLY and CDR2 FYNNEI. The CDR3 contains 14 residues. Trimming left V 1 base short and J 4 bases short, with 8 bases between. Method: immunoSEQ multiplex PCR; TCRdb's copy keeps in-frame clones and lacks some. The sample records 95,000 to 150,000 clones, 75% to 90% being singletons. This sequence originates from a human donor with non-small cell lung cancer that progressed on radiotherapy plus ipilimumab. V and J are TRBV2 and TRBJ1-5; unclear D gene. Specimen: peripheral blood, collected from a patient treated with radiotherapy plus ipilimumab. The CDR3 reads CASSEGQRNQPQHF. The DNA for the CDR3 is TGTGCCAGCAGTGAAGGGCAGAGAAATCAGCCCCAGCATTTT.